Shown below are 29 T cell receptor beta chains from a single sample sequenced in a study of T cell responses to AZD1222 COVID-19 vaccine. Profiled with immunoSEQ multiplex PCR; TCRdb holds only in-frame clones, not every one. Of roughly 150,000 clones detected, approximately 89% appear once; the ten largest clones hold approximately 4.8%. Specimen: peripheral blood, collected on day 0 of AZD1222 vaccination. Source of these receptors: an adult in good health.

This chain links TRBV5-1 with TRBJ2-1, with D tentatively TRBD2 (6 bases). Looked up from germline, CDR1 is SGHRS and CDR2 is YFSETQ. This CDR3 contains 14 residues. The V and J ends lost 1 base and 6 bases respectively, with 11 bases between them. The CDR3 DNA reads TGCGCCAGCAGCTTGACTAGCCGGTTCAATGAGCAGTTCTTC. This gives the protein CASSLTSRFNEQFF.

The rearrangement uses TRBV7-2 and TRBJ2-1; no reliable D call. Trimming left V 4 bases short and J 4 bases short, with 14 bases between. From germline, CDR1 is SGHTA and CDR2 FQGNSA. This CDR3 has 15 amino acids. The CDR3 here is CASSSGSLSYNEQFF. The CDR3 DNA reads TGTGCCAGCAGCTCCGGATCCCTGAGTTACAATGAGCAGTTCTTC.

This clone was observed a single time. This sequence joins TRBV30 and TRBJ1-6; the match to TRBD1 covers 9 bases. CDR3 length: 14 amino acids. J gave up 7 bases and V 7 bases, and 8 bases lay outside the gene matches. The germline CDR1 and CDR2 sequences are GTSNPN and SVGIG (reference sequence). CDR3 sequence (DNA): TGTGCCTATCAACGACAGGGGGGCAATTCACCCCTCCACTTT. Encoded protein: CAYQRQGGNSPLHF.

The V call is TRBV27, the J call TRBJ2-7; weak D call: TRBD2 (6 bases). V gave up 5 bases and J gave up 2 bases, with 10 bases separating them. Germline-derived CDR1 and CDR2 are MNHEY and SMNVEV (reference sequence). This CDR3 has 13 amino acids. The CDR3 DNA reads TGTGCCAGCAGTCTAGGGAGGACCTACGAGCAGTACTTC. This encodes CASSLGRTYEQYF.

This chain links TRBV19 with TRBJ2-7, with 12 bases that match TRBD2. Trimming cost V 4 bases and J 2 bases; bases outside gene matches: 3. From germline, CDR1 is LNHDA and CDR2 SQIVND (reference sequence). The CDR3 length is 15 residues. CDR3 protein: CASSKGLAGPYEQYF. CDR3 coding DNA: TGTGCCAGTAGTAAAGGACTAGCGGGGCCCTACGAGCAGTACTTC.

The chain carries TRBV4-2 and TRBJ1-2, with D perhaps matching TRBD1 (6 bases). CDR3 length: 14 amino acids. V lost 1 base and J 4 bases, leaving 10 bases between the germline ends. The germline CDR1 and CDR2 sequences are LGHNA and YNFKEQ. The DNA for the CDR3 is TGTGCCAGCAGCCAAGGGGGGGGCCTCTATGGCTACACCTTC. Protein product: CASSQGGGLYGYTF.

This chain connects TRBV28 to TRBJ2-5; D is undetermined. V lost 5 bases, J lost 2 bases, and 15 bases lay in between. The CDR3 spans 15 residues. The V gene's germline CDR1 is MDHEN and CDR2 SYDVKM. The CDR3 protein is CASSPAVVGQETQYF. CDR3 nucleotides: TGTGCCAGCAGTCCCGCAGTAGTGGGGCAAGAGACCCAGTACTTC.

This chain links TRBV6-5 with TRBJ2-1; 9 nucleotides align to TRBD2. Germline V gene data show CDR1 as MNHEY and CDR2 as SVGAGI. The CDR3 sequence is 15 residues long. Trimming cost V 8 bases and J 3 bases; bases outside gene matches: 8. Here the CDR3 reads CASHAGGPIYNEQFF. Here the CDR3 DNA reads TGTGCCAGCCATGCGGGGGGGCCGATCTACAATGAGCAGTTCTTC.

This sequence joins TRBV3-1 (or the pseudogene TRBV3-2) and TRBJ1-2; weak D call: TRBD1 (5 bases). Germline assignment: CDR1 LGHDT and CDR2 YNNKEL (reference sequence). CDR3 size: 16 residues. V lost 1 base and J 7 bases, leaving 19 bases between the germline ends. The CDR3 DNA reads TGTGCCAGCAGCCAAGCGCCGGGGGTCAAGGGACCTGGCTACACCTTC. This gives the protein CASSQAPGVKGPGYTF.

The chain carries TRBV5-1 and TRBJ2-2; TRBD2 aligns across 9 bases. The CDR3 runs to 16 residues. Germline assignment: CDR1 SGHRS and CDR2 YFSETQ. V gave up 0 bases and J gave up 4 bases; unmatched junction bases: 4. In nucleotides, the CDR3 is TGCGCCAGCAGCTTGGAGGTAGCGGGAGTCACCGGGGAGCTGTTTTTT. Translating gives CASSLEVAGVTGELFF. The full variable domain, rest sourced from reference TRBV5-1 and TRBJ2-2, is KAGVTQTPRYLIKTRGQQVTLSCSPISGHRSVSWYQQTPGQGLQFLFEYFSETQRNKGNFPGRFSGRQFSNSRSEMNVSTLELGDSALYLCASSLEVAGVTGELFFGEGSRLTVL.

This clone was seen once. The gene calls are TRBV7-3 and TRBJ2-1; D unresolved. The germline gives CDR1 SGHTA, CDR2 FQGTGA. The CDR3 contains 16 residues. V was shortened by 1 base and J by 4 bases, with 14 bases between the two germline ends. CDR3 loop: CASSLNLRTSYNEQFF. In nucleotides, the CDR3 is TGTGCCAGCAGCTTAAATTTGCGTACTTCATACAATGAGCAGTTCTTC.

The chain uses TRBV19 and TRBJ1-2, with D uncertain. The CDR3 totals 12 residues. The V end lost 4 bases, the J end lost 2 bases, and 5 bases lay between the germline ends. In germline, CDR1 is LNHDA, CDR2 SQIVND (reference sequence). CDR3 region: CASSRLNYGYTF. The CDR3 nucleotides read TGTGCCAGTAGTAGGTTGAACTATGGCTACACCTTC.

The V gene is TRBV5-5, the J gene TRBJ2-7; TRBD2 matches 9 bases. Germline CDR1 SGHKS, CDR2 YYEKEE (reference sequence). The CDR3 covers 15 residues. With 1 base clipped from V and 12 bases from J, the junction kept 14 bases outside the gene matches. The CDR3 DNA is TGTGCCAGCAGCTTGAACGGCGATCTAGCGGGGCGATGGTACTTC. Amino acids: CASSLNGDLAGRWYF.

This clone appeared a single time. V gene TRBV30 combines with J gene TRBJ1-5; 8 positions agree with TRBD1. The CDR3 totals 17 residues. With V trimmed by 2 bases and J by 0 bases, 9 bases remained unmatched. Germline CDR1 reads GTSNPN; CDR2 reads SVGIG (reference sequence). In nucleotides, the CDR3 is TGTGCCTGGAGTCCGGACAGGGCGGGGTATAGCAATCAGCCCCAGCATTTT. It is translated as CAWSPDRAGYSNQPQHF.

The V call is TRBV3-1 (or the pseudogene TRBV3-2), the J call TRBJ1-1; a possible D gene is TRBD1 (5 bases). This CDR3 is built from 13 residues. The V end lost 0 bases, the J end lost 10 bases, and 12 bases lay between the germline ends. Germline V gene lookup returns CDR1 LGHDT and CDR2 YNNKEL (reference sequence). CDR3 in amino acids: CASSQDARGGAFF. The CDR3 DNA is TGTGCCAGCAGCCAAGATGCCCGGGGGGGAGCTTTCTTT.

The chain couples TRBV28 to TRBJ1-2; unclear D gene. This CDR3 contains 14 residues. The V end lost 4 bases, the J end lost 8 bases, and 17 bases lay between the germline ends. Germline V gives CDR1 MDHEN, CDR2 SYDVKM. The CDR3 DNA reads as TGTGCCAGCAGTTCCTCTCCGCGTGGGAGCGGCTACACCTTC. Translated: CASSSSPRGSGYTF.

In nucleotides, the CDR3 is TGCGCCAGCAGCGGGACAGCCACCGGGGAGCTGTTTTTT. Amino acid sequence: CASSGTATGELFF. V gene TRBV4-1 combines with J gene TRBJ2-2, with 7 positions matching TRBD1. V dropped 5 bases and J dropped 4; count of bases not matched to a gene: 1. Germline assignment: CDR1 MGHRA and CDR2 YSYEKL. The length of the CDR3 is 13 residues.

The chain uses TRBV3-1 (or the pseudogene TRBV3-2) and TRBJ2-2, with a tentative D call TRBD1 (5 bases). CDR3 length: 17 residues. V was pared by 4 bases and J by 6 bases, with 21 bases between. Germline CDR1 reads LGHDT; CDR2 reads YNNKEL (reference sequence). As DNA, the CDR3 is TGTGCCAGCAGCCCGCGAGTGTCAGGGTTCGTCGCCGGGGAGCTGTTTTTT. Translated: CASSPRVSGFVAGELFF.

The chain is built from TRBV19 and TRBJ1-1; D possibly corresponds to TRBD1 (6 bases). Trimming took 1 base from V and 6 from J, leaving 9 bases between them. This CDR3 contains 13 residues. CDR1 is LNHDA, CDR2 SQIVND, per germline (reference sequence). CDR3 sequence (DNA): TGTGCCAGTAGTATAGGAGGGGGGGCTGAAGCTTTCTTT. Protein: CASSIGGGAEAFF. The whole variable domain, filled in from reference TRBV19 and TRBJ1-1, reads DGGITQSPKYLFRKEGQNVTLSCEQNLNHDAMYWYRQDPGQGLRLIYYSQIVNDFQKGDIAEGYSVSREKKESFPLTVTSAQKNPTAFYLCASSIGGGAEAFFGQGTRLTVV.

The rearrangement uses TRBV12-3 or TRBV12-4 and TRBJ1-1; D gene ambiguous. The V and J ends lost 5 bases and 6 bases respectively, with 7 bases between them. The CDR3 is 11 amino acids. For the CDR3, the DNA is TGTGCCAGCAGTCAACAGTCTGAAGCTTTCTTT. Translating gives CASSQQSEAFF.

The J gene is TRBJ2-7, the V gene TRBV18; D gene ambiguous. This CDR3 has 12 amino acids. V lost 6 bases and J lost 2, with 8 bases in between. Germline CDR1 KGHSH, CDR2 LQKENI. The CDR3 protein is CASSRPPYEQYF. Written as DNA, the CDR3 is TGTGCCAGCTCGCGGCCGCCCTACGAGCAGTACTTC.

The rearrangement joins TRBV5-1 to TRBJ2-7; tentative D call: TRBD2 (5 bases). Trimming took off 0 bases at V and 0 bases at J, with 10 bases between the two ends. Germline CDR1 SGHRS, CDR2 YFSETQ. This CDR3 spans 15 amino acids. CDR3 nucleotide sequence: TGCGCCAGCAGCTTGGACGGGGATAGCTCCTACGAGCAGTACTTC. It is translated as CASSLDGDSSYEQYF.

V usage is TRBV14 and J usage is TRBJ2-7, with 9 bases identical to TRBD1. Germline loops: CDR1 SGHDN, CDR2 FVKESK. The J segment lost 3 bases and the V segment lost 2 bases, leaving 8 bases of the junction unmatched. This CDR3 is built from 16 residues. The CDR3 DNA reads as TGTGCCAGCAGCCAATTTGGGACAGGGCTCGACTACGAGCAGTACTTC. This codes for CASSQFGTGLDYEQYF.

Here the CDR3 reads CASSSGLSEKLFF. The DNA for the CDR3 is TGTGCCAGCAGTTCAGGACTGTCGGAAAAACTGTTTTTT. The chain employs TRBV14 and TRBJ1-4, with D hard to call. V was cut by 6 bases and J by 8 bases, with 13 bases left in between. Germline-derived CDR1 and CDR2 are SGHDN and FVKESK. The CDR3 is 13 residues long.

This sequence joins TRBV30 and TRBJ1-4, with 7 bases matching TRBD1. Trimming at V came to 5 bases and at J to 0 bases, leaving 9 bases not matched to a gene. Per the germline V gene, CDR1 is GTSNPN and CDR2 is SVGIG (reference sequence). This CDR3 is 16 amino acids long. CDR3 in amino acids: CAWGPGQSTTNEKLFF. CDR3 sequence (DNA): TGTGCCTGGGGACCGGGACAGAGTACAACTAATGAAAAACTGTTTTTT.

The chain carries TRBV3-1 (or the pseudogene TRBV3-2) and TRBJ1-5; 11 positions match TRBD1. The CDR3 spans 16 residues. CDR1 LGHDT and CDR2 YNNKEL come from the germline V gene (reference sequence). Trimming took 4 bases from V and 5 from J; bases not matched to a gene: 7. CDR3 bases: TGTGCCAGCAGCCGGGGGGACAGGGGGGAAGATCAGCCCCAGCATTTT. Protein sequence: CASSRGDRGEDQPQHF.

V usage is TRBV3-1 (or the pseudogene TRBV3-2) and J usage is TRBJ1-2, with 8 bases identical to TRBD1. CDR1 and CDR2 from the germline V gene are LGHDT and YNNKEL (reference sequence). V shed 5 bases and J 6 bases; nucleotides not matched to a gene: 8. The CDR3 sequence is 14 residues long. CDR3 bases: TGTGCCAGCAGCGAAGGGGCAGGGGGCCATGGCTACACCTTC. Its translation is CASSEGAGGHGYTF.

The rearrangement joins TRBV24-1 to TRBJ2-3; TRBD2 is a possible D gene (6 bases). The CDR3 loop spans 15 amino acids. The germline V gene encodes CDR1 KGHDR and CDR2 SFDVKD. Deletions cut 4 bases from V and 6 bases from J, with 16 bases between. In DNA form, the CDR3 reads TGTGCCACCAGTGAGGCCGGGACTTTAAAGGATACGCAGTATTTT. This codes for CATSEAGTLKDTQYF.

The chain joins TRBV5-1 to TRBJ2-6; 7 bases are shared with TRBD2. Germline loops: CDR1 SGHRS, CDR2 YFSETQ. The CDR3 runs to 16 residues. Trimming at V came to 4 bases and at J to 4 bases, leaving 8 bases not matched to a gene. CDR3 region: CASSRNGGTGANVLTF. In DNA, the CDR3 is TGCGCCAGCAGCCGGAACGGGGGGACCGGGGCCAACGTCCTGACTTTC.